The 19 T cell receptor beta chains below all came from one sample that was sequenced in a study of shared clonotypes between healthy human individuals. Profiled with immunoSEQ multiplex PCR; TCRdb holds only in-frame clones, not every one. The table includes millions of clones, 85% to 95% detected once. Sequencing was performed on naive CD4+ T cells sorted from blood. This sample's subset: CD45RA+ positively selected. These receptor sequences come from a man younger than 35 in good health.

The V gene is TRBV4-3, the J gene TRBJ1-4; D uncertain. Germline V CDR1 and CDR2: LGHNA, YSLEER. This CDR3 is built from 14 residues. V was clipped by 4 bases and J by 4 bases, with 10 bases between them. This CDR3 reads CASSPQRFNEKLFF. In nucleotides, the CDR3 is TGCGCCAGCAGCCCGCAGAGGTTTAATGAAAAACTGTTTTTT.

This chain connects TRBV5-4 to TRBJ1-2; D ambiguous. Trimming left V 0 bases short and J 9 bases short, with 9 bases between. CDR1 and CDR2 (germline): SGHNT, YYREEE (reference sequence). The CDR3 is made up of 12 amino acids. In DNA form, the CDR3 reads TGTGCCAGCAGCTTGGATGGACTCAGCTACACCTTC. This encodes CASSLDGLSYTF.

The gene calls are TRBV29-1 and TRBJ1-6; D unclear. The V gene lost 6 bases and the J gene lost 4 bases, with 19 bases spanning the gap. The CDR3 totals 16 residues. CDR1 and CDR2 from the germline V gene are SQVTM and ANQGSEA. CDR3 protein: CSVGAMNPLYNSPLHF. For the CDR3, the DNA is TGCAGCGTAGGAGCAATGAACCCCCTATATAATTCACCCCTCCACTTT.

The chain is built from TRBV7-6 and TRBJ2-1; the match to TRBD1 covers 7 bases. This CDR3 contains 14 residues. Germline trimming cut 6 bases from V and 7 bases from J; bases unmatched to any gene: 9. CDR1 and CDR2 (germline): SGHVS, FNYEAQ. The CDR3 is CASRPRQGENEQFF. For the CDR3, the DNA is TGTGCCAGCAGACCCCGACAGGGAGAAAATGAGCAGTTCTTC.

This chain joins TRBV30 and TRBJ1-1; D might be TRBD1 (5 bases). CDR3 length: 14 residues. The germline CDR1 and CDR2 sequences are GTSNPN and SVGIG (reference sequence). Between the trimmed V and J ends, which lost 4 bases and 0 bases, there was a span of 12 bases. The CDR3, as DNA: TGTGCCTGGACTTTGGGACCTGTGAACACTGAAGCTTTCTTT. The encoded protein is CAWTLGPVNTEAFF.

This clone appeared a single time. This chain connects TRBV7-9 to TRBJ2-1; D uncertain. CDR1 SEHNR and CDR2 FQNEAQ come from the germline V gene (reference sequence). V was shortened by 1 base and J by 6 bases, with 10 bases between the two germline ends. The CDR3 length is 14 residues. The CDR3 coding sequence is TGTGCCAGCAGCTTAGTCGCTCGGGCCAATGAGCAGTTCTTC. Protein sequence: CASSLVARANEQFF. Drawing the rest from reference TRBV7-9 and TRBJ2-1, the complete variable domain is DTGVSQNPRHKITKRGQNVTFRCDPISEHNRLYWYRQTLGQGPEFLTYFQNEAQLEKSRLLSDRFSAERPKGSFSTLEIQRTEQGDSAMYLCASSLVARANEQFFGPGTRLTVL.

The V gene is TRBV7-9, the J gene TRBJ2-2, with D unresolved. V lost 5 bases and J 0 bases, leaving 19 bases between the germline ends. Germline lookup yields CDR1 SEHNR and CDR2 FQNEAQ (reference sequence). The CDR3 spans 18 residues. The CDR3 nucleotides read TGTGCCAGCAGCCCTCTGGGATCTGGACGGACGAACACCGGGGAGCTGTTTTTT. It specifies CASSPLGSGRTNTGELFF. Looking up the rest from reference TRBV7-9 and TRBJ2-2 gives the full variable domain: DTGVSQNPRHKITKRGQNVTFRCDPISEHNRLYWYRQTLGQGPEFLTYFQNEAQLEKSRLLSDRFSAERPKGSFSTLEIQRTEQGDSAMYLCASSPLGSGRTNTGELFFGEGSRLTVL.

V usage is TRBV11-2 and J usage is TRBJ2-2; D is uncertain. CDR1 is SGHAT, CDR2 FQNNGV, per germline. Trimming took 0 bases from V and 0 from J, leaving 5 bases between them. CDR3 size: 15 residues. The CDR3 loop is CASSLDGSNTGELFF. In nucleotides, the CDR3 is TGTGCCAGCAGCTTAGATGGCTCGAACACCGGGGAGCTGTTTTTT.

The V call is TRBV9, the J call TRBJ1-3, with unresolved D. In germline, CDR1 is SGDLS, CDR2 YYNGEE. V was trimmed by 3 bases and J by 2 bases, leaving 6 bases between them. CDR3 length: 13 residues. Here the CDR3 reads CASSAITGNTIYF. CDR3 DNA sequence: TGTGCCAGCAGCGCTATTACTGGAAACACCATATATTTT. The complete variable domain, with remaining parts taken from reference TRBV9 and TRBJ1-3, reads DSGVTQTPKHLITATGQRVTLRCSPRSGDLSVYWYQQSLDQGLQFLIQYYNGEERAKGNILERFSAQQFPDLHSELNLSSLELGDSALYFCASSAITGNTIYFGEGSWLTVV.

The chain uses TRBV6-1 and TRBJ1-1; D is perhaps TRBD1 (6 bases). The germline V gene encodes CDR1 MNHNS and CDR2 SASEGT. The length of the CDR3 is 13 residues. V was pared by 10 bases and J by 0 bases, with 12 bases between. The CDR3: CANADRLNTEAFF. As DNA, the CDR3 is TGTGCCAACGCCGACAGGCTGAACACTGAAGCTTTCTTT.

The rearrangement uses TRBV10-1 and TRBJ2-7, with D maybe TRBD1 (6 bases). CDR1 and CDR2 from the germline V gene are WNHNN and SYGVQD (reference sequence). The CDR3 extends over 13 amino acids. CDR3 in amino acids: CDRRGTTSYEQYF. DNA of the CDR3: TGCGATAGAAGGGGGACCACCTCCTACGAGCAGTACTTC.

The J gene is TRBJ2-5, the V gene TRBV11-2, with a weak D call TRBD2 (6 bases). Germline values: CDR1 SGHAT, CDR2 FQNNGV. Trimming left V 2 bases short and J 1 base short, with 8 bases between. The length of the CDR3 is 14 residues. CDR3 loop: CASSLNSGQETQYF. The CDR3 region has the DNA TGTGCCAGCAGCTTAAATAGCGGCCAAGAGACCCAGTACTTC.

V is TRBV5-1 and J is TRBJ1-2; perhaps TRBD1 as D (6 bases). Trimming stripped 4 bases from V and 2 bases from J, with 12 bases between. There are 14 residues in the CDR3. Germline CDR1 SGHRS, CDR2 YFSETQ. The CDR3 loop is CASSQPTGNYGYTF. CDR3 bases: TGCGCCAGCAGCCAGCCAACAGGGAACTATGGCTACACCTTC.

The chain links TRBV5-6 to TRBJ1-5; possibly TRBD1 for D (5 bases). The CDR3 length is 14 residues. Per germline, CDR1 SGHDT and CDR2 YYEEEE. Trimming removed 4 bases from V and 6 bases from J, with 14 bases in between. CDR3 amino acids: CASSTGYEGQPQHF. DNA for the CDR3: TGTGCCAGCAGCACAGGATATGAGGGTCAGCCCCAGCATTTT.

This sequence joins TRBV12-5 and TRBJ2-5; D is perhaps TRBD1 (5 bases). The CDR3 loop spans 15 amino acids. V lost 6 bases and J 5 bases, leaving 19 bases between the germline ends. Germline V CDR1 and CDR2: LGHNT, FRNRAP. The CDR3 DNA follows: TGTGCTAGTGGATTAGGGGCCCAGGGCGTGGAGACCCAGTACTTC. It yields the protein CASGLGAQGVETQYF.

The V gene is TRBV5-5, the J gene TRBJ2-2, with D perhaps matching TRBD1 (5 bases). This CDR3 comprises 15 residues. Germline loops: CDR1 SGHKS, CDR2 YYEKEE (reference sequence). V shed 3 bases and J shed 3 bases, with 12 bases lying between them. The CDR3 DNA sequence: TGTGCCAGCAGCTGGCAGGGAAGGGACACCGGGGAGCTGTTTTTT. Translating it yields CASSWQGRDTGELFF.

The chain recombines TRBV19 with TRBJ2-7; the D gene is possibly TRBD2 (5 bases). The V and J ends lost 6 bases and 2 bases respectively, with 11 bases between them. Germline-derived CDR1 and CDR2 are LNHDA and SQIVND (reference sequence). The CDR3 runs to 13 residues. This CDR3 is CASSLGVPYEQYF. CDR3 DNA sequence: TGTGCCAGTAGCCTCGGGGTTCCCTACGAGCAGTACTTC.

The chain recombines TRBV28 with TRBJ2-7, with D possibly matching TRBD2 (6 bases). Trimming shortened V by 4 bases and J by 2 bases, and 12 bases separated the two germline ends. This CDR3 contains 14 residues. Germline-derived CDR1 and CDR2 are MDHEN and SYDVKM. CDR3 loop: CASSSTGTPYEQYF. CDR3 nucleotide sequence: TGTGCCAGCAGTTCAACCGGGACTCCCTACGAGCAGTACTTC.

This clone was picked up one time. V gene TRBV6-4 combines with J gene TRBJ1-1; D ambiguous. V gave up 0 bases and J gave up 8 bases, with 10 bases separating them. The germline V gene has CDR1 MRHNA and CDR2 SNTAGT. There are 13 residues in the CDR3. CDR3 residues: CASSDSPFAEAFF. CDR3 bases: TGTGCCAGCAGTGACTCACCATTCGCCGAAGCTTTCTTT.